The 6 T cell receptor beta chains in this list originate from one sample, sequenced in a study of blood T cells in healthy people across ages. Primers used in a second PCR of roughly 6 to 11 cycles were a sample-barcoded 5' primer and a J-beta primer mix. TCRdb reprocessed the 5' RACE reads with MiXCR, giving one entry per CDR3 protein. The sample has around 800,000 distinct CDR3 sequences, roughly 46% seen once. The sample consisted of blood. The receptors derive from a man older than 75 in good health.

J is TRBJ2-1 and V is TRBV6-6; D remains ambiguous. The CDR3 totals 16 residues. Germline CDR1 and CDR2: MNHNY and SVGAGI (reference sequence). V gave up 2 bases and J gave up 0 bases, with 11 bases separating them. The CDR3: CASSYVVGSSYNEQFF. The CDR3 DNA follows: TGTGCCAGCAGTTACGTGGTAGGCAGCTCCTACAATGAGCAGTTCTTC.

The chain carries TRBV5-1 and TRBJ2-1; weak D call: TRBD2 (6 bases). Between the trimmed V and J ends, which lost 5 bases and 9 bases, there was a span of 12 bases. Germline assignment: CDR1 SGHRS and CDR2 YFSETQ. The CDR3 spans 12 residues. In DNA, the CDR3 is TGCGCCAGCAGTTTGAGGGAGGCTGAGCAGTTCTTC. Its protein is CASSLREAEQFF. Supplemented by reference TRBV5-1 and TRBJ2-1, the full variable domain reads KAGVTQTPRYLIKTRGQQVTLSCSPISGHRSVSWYQQTPGQGLQFLFEYFSETQRNKGNFPGRFSGRQFSNSRSEMNVSTLELGDSALYLCASSLREAEQFFGPGTRLTVL.

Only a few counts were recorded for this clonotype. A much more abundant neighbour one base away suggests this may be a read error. In DNA, the CDR3 is TGTGCCAGCAGTGACATACCAGGCAAGCAGTACTTC. Its protein product is CASSDIPGKQYF. The rearrangement joins TRBV25-1 to TRBJ2-7; D remains unclear. CDR3 length: 12 residues. Trimming pared 3 bases from V and 8 bases from J, leaving 11 bases between. Per germline, CDR1 MGHDK and CDR2 SYGVNS.

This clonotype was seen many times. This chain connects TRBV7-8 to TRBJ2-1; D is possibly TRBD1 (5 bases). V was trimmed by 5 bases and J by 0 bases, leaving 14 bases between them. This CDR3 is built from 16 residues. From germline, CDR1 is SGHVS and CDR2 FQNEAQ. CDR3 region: CASSPWGGSSYNEQFF. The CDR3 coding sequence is TGTGCCAGCAGCCCGTGGGGCGGTAGCTCCTACAATGAGCAGTTCTTC.

The CDR3 region is CSAVAGERETQYF. CDR3 sequence (DNA): TGCAGTGCTGTAGCGGGGGAGCGCGAGACCCAGTACTTC. The V and J genes are TRBV20-1 and TRBJ2-7; 9 nucleotides line up with TRBD2. The DNA end is more similar to TRBJ2-5, so the J call may be wrong. The germline V gene encodes CDR1 DFQATT and CDR2 SNEGSKA (reference sequence). This CDR3 is built from 13 residues.

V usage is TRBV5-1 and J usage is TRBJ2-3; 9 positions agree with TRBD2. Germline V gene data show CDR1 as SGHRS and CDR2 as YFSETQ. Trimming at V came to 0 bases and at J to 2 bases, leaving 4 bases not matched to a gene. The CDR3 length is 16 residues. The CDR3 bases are TGCGCCAGCAGCTTGGCTAGCGGGGCTACCACAGATACGCAGTATTTT. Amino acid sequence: CASSLASGATTDTQYF.